These 17 T cell receptor beta chains were sequenced from one sample in a study of OX40 agonist ivuxolimab in advanced cancers. TCRdb keeps only in-frame clones here, not all; method: immunoSEQ multiplex PCR. The sample records about 70,000 clones, roughly 80% being singletons. The input for sequencing was CD4+ or CD8+ T cells sorted from blood, taken in a trial of the OX40 agonist ivuxolimab. All receptors derive from an adult with an advanced solid tumor such as melanoma, head and neck, liver or kidney cancer.

The chain is built from TRBV2 and TRBJ2-3; D not certain. Per germline, CDR1 SNHLY and CDR2 FYNNEI. V was clipped by 7 bases and J by 6 bases, with 11 bases between them. This CDR3 has 12 amino acids. CDR3 DNA: TGTGCCAGCAAAGGGCCTTTGGATACGCAGTATTTT. Amino acids: CASKGPLDTQYF.

The J gene is TRBJ2-5, the V gene TRBV5-1; 8 bases map to TRBD1. CDR1 SGHRS and CDR2 YFSETQ come from the germline V gene. The V and J ends lost 3 bases and 7 bases, in that order; junction bases with no gene match: 14. The CDR3 sequence is 16 residues long. Written as DNA, the CDR3 is TGCGCCAGCAGCTCTGCCGGGACAGGTGATGTTATGACCCAGTACTTC. Translating it yields CASSSAGTGDVMTQYF. Complete variable domain (other parts from reference TRBV5-1 and TRBJ2-5): KAGVTQTPRYLIKTRGQQVTLSCSPISGHRSVSWYQQTPGQGLQFLFEYFSETQRNKGNFPGRFSGRQFSNSRSEMNVSTLELGDSALYLCASSSAGTGDVMTQYFGPGTRLLVL.

The chain couples TRBV18 to TRBJ2-2; D not resolved. V shed 0 bases and J shed 4 bases, with 6 bases lying between them. CDR1 and CDR2 (germline): KGHSH, LQKENI. The CDR3 is made up of 14 amino acids. The CDR3 nucleotides are TGTGCCAGCTCACCACCATTTACCACCGGGGAGCTGTTTTTT. This translates into CASSPPFTTGELFF.

V is TRBV5-8 and J is TRBJ1-5; the D gene is possibly TRBD1 (5 bases). The CDR3 loop spans 14 amino acids. V was trimmed by 0 bases and J by 9 bases, leaving 13 bases between them. Germline V gene data show CDR1 as SGHTS and CDR2 as YDEGEE. As DNA, the CDR3 is TGTGCCAGCAGCTTGGACAGGCCTACTCGGCCCCAGCATTTT. This sequence encodes CASSLDRPTRPQHF.

This chain links TRBV5-1 with TRBJ2-7, with D uncertain. Germline V lookup: CDR1 SGHRS, CDR2 YFSETQ. The CDR3 covers 14 residues. V lost 0 bases and J 3 bases, leaving 10 bases between the germline ends. CDR3 DNA: TGCGCCAGCAGCTTGGCCGCAGGCCACTACGAGCAGTACTTC. This encodes CASSLAAGHYEQYF.

The chain employs TRBV7-2 and TRBJ2-3, with 10 positions matching TRBD2. After removal of 8 bases from V and 0 bases from J, the junction contained 5 bases not matched to a gene. Germline CDR1 SGHTA, CDR2 FQGNSA. This CDR3 is built from 15 residues. The CDR3 sequence is CASRLAGVSTDTQYF. CDR3 coding DNA: TGTGCCAGCCGCCTAGCGGGGGTTAGCACAGATACGCAGTATTTT.

This clone appeared a single time. This chain connects TRBV5-8 to TRBJ2-7, with 7 nucleotides matching TRBD1. Germline V lookup: CDR1 SGHTS, CDR2 YDEGEE. With 8 bases clipped from V and 1 base from J, the junction kept 15 bases outside the gene matches. CDR3 length equals 16 residues. CDR3 sequence: CASRKHSGTASYEQYF. CDR3 nucleotides: TGTGCCAGTAGAAAGCACTCCGGGACAGCTTCCTACGAGCAGTACTTC.

The chain joins TRBV9 to TRBJ2-7; 7 bases align to TRBD1. From germline, CDR1 is SGDLS and CDR2 YYNGEE. V lost 0 bases, J lost 2 bases, and 2 bases stayed unmatched. The CDR3 extends over 14 amino acids. The CDR3 spells CASSVAQGAYEQYF. The DNA of the CDR3 is TGTGCCAGCAGCGTAGCCCAGGGGGCCTACGAGCAGTACTTC.

The chain has TRBV6-5 and TRBJ1-4, with 7 bases fitting TRBD1. The junction had 5 bases not matched to a gene; V was cut back by 2 bases and J by 2 bases. The CDR3 consists of 16 residues. Germline V gene lookup returns CDR1 MNHEY and CDR2 SVGAGI. The CDR3 region has the DNA TGTGCCAGCAGTTACCGGCAACAGGGGACTAATGAAAAACTGTTTTTT. This gives the protein CASSYRQQGTNEKLFF.

This clone was seen only once. The gene calls are TRBV7-8 and TRBJ2-5; D might be TRBD1 (6 bases). CDR3 size: 19 residues. V gave up 1 base and J gave up 1 base, with 22 bases separating them. The germline gives CDR1 SGHVS, CDR2 FQNEAQ. The CDR3 bases are TGTGCCAGCAGCTTAGGACCCTGGACCGACAGGCCCGGCCAAGAGACCCAGTACTTC. Protein sequence: CASSLGPWTDRPGQETQYF.

This clone was found a few times. The chain recombines TRBV28 with TRBJ2-4, with D perhaps matching TRBD1 (7 bases). The CDR3 is 14 residues long. Germline V gene data show CDR1 as MDHEN and CDR2 as SYDVKM. Trimming removed 10 bases from V and 4 bases from J, with 17 bases in between. The CDR3 sequence: CATQPGGPKNIQYF. The CDR3 nucleotides read TGTGCCACCCAGCCAGGGGGGCCGAAAAACATTCAGTACTTC.

This sequence joins TRBV9 and TRBJ2-1, with D unclear. Trimming shortened V by 2 bases and J by 9 bases, and 6 bases separated the two germline ends. Germline V gene data show CDR1 as SGDLS and CDR2 as YYNGEE. The CDR3 has 11 amino acids. CDR3 residues: CASSVDVEQFF. CDR3 DNA: TGTGCCAGCAGCGTCGACGTTGAGCAGTTCTTC. The whole variable domain, remainder taken from reference TRBV9 and TRBJ2-1, is DSGVTQTPKHLITATGQRVTLRCSPRSGDLSVYWYQQSLDQGLQFLIQYYNGEERAKGNILERFSAQQFPDLHSELNLSSLELGDSALYFCASSVDVEQFFGPGTRLTVL.

V and J are TRBV6-5 and TRBJ2-1; the match to TRBD1 covers 7 bases. The CDR3 length is 12 residues. V trimming: 6 bases; J trimming: 15 bases; junction bases outside the gene matches: 11. CDR1 MNHEY and CDR2 SVGAGI come from the germline V gene. As DNA, the CDR3 is TGTGCCAGCAGCCCTACAGGGGCCCTAGCGTTCTTC. Its protein product is CASSPTGALAFF.

The V and J genes are TRBV7-9 and TRBJ1-1; 9 positions match TRBD1. With 5 bases clipped from V and 5 bases from J, the junction kept 6 bases outside the gene matches. CDR1 is SEHNR and CDR2 is FQNEAQ in the germline V gene (reference sequence). The CDR3 is 14 amino acids. The CDR3 nucleotides are TGTGCCAGCAGCGGAACAGGGGGCAAAACTGAAGCTTTCTTT. Amino acids: CASSGTGGKTEAFF.

This chain uses TRBV9 with TRBJ2-1, with 11 bases fitting TRBD2. The germline V gene has CDR1 SGDLS and CDR2 YYNGEE. This CDR3 has 18 residues. V trimming: 0 bases; J trimming: 1 base; junction bases outside the gene matches: 6. The CDR3 DNA sequence: TGTGCCAGCAGCGTAGAACTAGCGGGGGCCGGATCCTACAATGAGCAGTTCTTC. Protein sequence: CASSVELAGAGSYNEQFF.

This rearrangement joins TRBV27 to TRBJ2-5; TRBD2 aligns across 11 bases. Germline V gene lookup returns CDR1 MNHEY and CDR2 SMNVEV (reference sequence). The CDR3 has 17 residues. The junction had 12 bases not matched to a gene; V was cut back by 5 bases and J by 4 bases. The CDR3 reads CASSALLAGATGETQYF. The CDR3 DNA sequence: TGTGCCAGCAGTGCCTTACTAGCGGGGGCTACGGGAGAGACCCAGTACTTC.

This clone was seen a single time. The rearrangement links TRBV4-1 to TRBJ1-4; TRBD1 is a possible D gene (5 bases). Between the trimmed V and J ends, which lost 0 bases and 9 bases, there was a span of 20 bases. The CDR3 runs to 17 residues. Germline V CDR1 and CDR2: MGHRA, YSYEKL. This chain's CDR3 is CASSQENVSGRKKKLFF. CDR3 sequence (DNA): TGCGCCAGCAGCCAAGAAAATGTCTCGGGACGGAAGAAAAAACTGTTTTTT.